The 29 T cell receptor beta chains listed next were all sequenced from one sample in a study of blood T cell repertoires in COVID-19. TCRdb keeps only in-frame clones here, not all; method: immunoSEQ multiplex PCR. The table records over 350,000 clones, around nine tenths of them present only once. The specimen sequenced was peripheral blood. These receptors were obtained from a woman aged 30 to 39 with acute or convalescent COVID-19.

The chain joins TRBV19 to TRBJ2-1, with TRBD1 matching 7 bases. CDR3 size: 15 residues. Germline V gene sequence: CDR1 LNHDA, CDR2 SQIVND (reference sequence). V dropped 5 bases and J dropped 5; count of bases not matched to a gene: 9. CDR3 loop: CASSLGQISHNEQFF. CDR3 DNA sequence: TGTGCCAGTAGTCTGGGACAGATTAGCCACAATGAGCAGTTCTTC.

V is TRBV5-1 and J is TRBJ2-3, with 10 bases matching TRBD2. Germline V gene data show CDR1 as SGHRS and CDR2 as YFSETQ. There are 18 residues in the CDR3. Trimming at V came to 2 bases and at J to 1 base, leaving 10 bases not matched to a gene. The CDR3 here is CASSFLAGATTGTDTQYF. The CDR3 nucleotides read TGCGCCAGCAGCTTTCTAGCGGGGGCCACAACCGGCACAGATACGCAGTATTTT.

This clone was recorded once. The chain couples TRBV11-2 to TRBJ2-1; 7 nucleotides align to TRBD1. The CDR3 has 14 amino acids. Trimming at V came to 3 bases and at J to 5 bases, leaving 4 bases not matched to a gene. Germline V gene data show CDR1 as SGHAT and CDR2 as FQNNGV. This chain's CDR3 is CASSFGQANNEQFF. DNA for the CDR3: TGTGCCAGCAGCTTTGGACAGGCCAACAATGAGCAGTTCTTC. The entire variable domain, with the rest obtained from reference TRBV11-2 and TRBJ2-1, is as follows: EAGVAQSPRYKIIEKRQSVAFWCNPISGHATLYWYQQILGQGPKLLIQFQNNGVVDDSQLPKDRFSAERLKGVDSTLKIQPAKLEDSAVYLCASSFGQANNEQFFGPGTRLTVL.

The chain carries TRBV7-3 and TRBJ2-1; D not resolved. With 6 bases removed from V and 3 bases from J, the gap between germline ends came to 15 bases. The CDR3 consists of 15 residues. In germline, CDR1 is SGHTA, CDR2 FQGTGA. CDR3 sequence: CASSNYSSLYNEQFF. The DNA of the CDR3 is TGTGCCAGCAGTAATTATTCTAGTCTCTACAATGAGCAGTTCTTC.

CDR3 loop: CASSSGRGQETQYF. The CDR3 DNA sequence: TGTGCCAGCAGCTCAGGCAGGGGCCAAGAGACCCAGTACTTC. The chain links TRBV11-3 to TRBJ2-5; D might be TRBD1 (6 bases). V lost 4 bases, J lost 1 base, and 10 bases lay in between. This CDR3 region has 14 residues. Germline V gene lookup returns CDR1 SGHNT and CDR2 YENEEA.

The V call is TRBV9, the J call TRBJ1-1, with unresolved D. The CDR3 covers 14 residues. The germline gives CDR1 SGDLS, CDR2 YYNGEE. V gave up 1 base and J gave up 2 bases, with 9 bases separating them. CDR3 nucleotides: TGTGCCAGCAGCGTAAATCCGTTAAACACTGAAGCTTTCTTT. Translated, it gives CASSVNPLNTEAFF.

The V and J genes are TRBV5-1 and TRBJ1-1; no firm D call. This CDR3 comprises 14 residues. CDR1 and CDR2 from the germline V gene are SGHRS and YFSETQ. V lost 0 bases and J 2 bases, leaving 8 bases between the germline ends. CDR3 nucleotide sequence: TGCGCCAGCAGCTTGGGGCAGAAAAACACTGAAGCTTTCTTT. This codes for CASSLGQKNTEAFF. Together with reference TRBV5-1 and TRBJ1-1, the CDR3 gives the full variable domain: KAGVTQTPRYLIKTRGQQVTLSCSPISGHRSVSWYQQTPGQGLQFLFEYFSETQRNKGNFPGRFSGRQFSNSRSEMNVSTLELGDSALYLCASSLGQKNTEAFFGQGTRLTVV.

The chain carries TRBV29-1 and TRBJ2-1; possible D gene TRBD2, 5 bases. Germline values: CDR1 SQVTM, CDR2 ANQGSEA. The CDR3 totals 17 residues. Trimming pared 4 bases from V and 0 bases from J, leaving 19 bases between. The CDR3 sequence: CSVVGRPTYSSYNEQFF. CDR3 sequence (DNA): TGCAGCGTTGTAGGGAGACCTACTTACAGCTCCTACAATGAGCAGTTCTTC.

Here the CDR3 DNA reads TGTGCCAGCAGTCGGACAGGGGTTTCACCCCTCCACTTT. The encoded protein is CASSRTGVSPLHF. This chain uses TRBV28 with TRBJ1-6, with 9 bases matching TRBD1. This CDR3 has 13 residues. Germline CDR1 MDHEN, CDR2 SYDVKM. J lost 9 bases, V lost 5 bases, and 2 bases had no gene match.

The V and J genes are TRBV30 and TRBJ2-2, with a weak D call TRBD1 (6 bases). The CDR3 is made up of 15 amino acids. Deletions cut 5 bases from V and 0 bases from J, with 13 bases between. Germline V CDR1 and CDR2: GTSNPN, SVGIG (reference sequence). The CDR3 nucleotides read TGTGCCTGGTCGCGAGGGACAACGAACACCGGGGAGCTGTTTTTT. It yields the protein CAWSRGTTNTGELFF. Complete variable domain (other parts from reference TRBV30 and TRBJ2-2): SQTIHQWPATLVQPVGSPLSLECTVEGTSNPNLYWYRQAAGRGLQLLFYSVGIGQISSEVPQNLSASRPQDRQFILSSKKLLLSDSGFYLCAWSRGTTNTGELFFGEGSRLTVL.

V gene TRBV4-1 combines with J gene TRBJ2-7, with 15 bases fitting TRBD2. The J segment lost 5 bases and the V segment lost 3 bases, leaving 5 bases of the junction unmatched. CDR1 MGHRA and CDR2 YSYEKL come from the germline V gene. This CDR3 is built from 16 residues. The CDR3 sequence is CASSHLGLAGGNEQYF. CDR3 DNA: TGCGCCAGCAGCCATCTCGGACTAGCGGGGGGGAACGAGCAGTACTTC.

This clone was detected only once. Written as DNA, the CDR3 is TGTGCCAGCAGCTTAAGCGGGCGACACTACAATGAGCAGTTCTTC. Translating it yields CASSLSGRHYNEQFF. The chain has TRBV7-3 and TRBJ2-1; perhaps TRBD2 as D (5 bases). The germline V gene has CDR1 SGHTA and CDR2 FQGTGA. This CDR3 contains 15 residues. Trimming pared 1 base from V and 3 bases from J, leaving 10 bases between.

The chain combines TRBV28 with TRBJ1-5; 9 bases agree with TRBD1. The V gene's germline CDR1 is MDHEN and CDR2 SYDVKM. The length of the CDR3 is 15 residues. The trim removed 5 bases at V and 1 base at J, leaving 3 bases unmatched. The CDR3 bases are TGTGCCAGCAGTGAGGGGACAGGGAGCAATCAGCCCCAGCATTTT. It is translated as CASSEGTGSNQPQHF.

V gene TRBV19 combines with J gene TRBJ1-1, with TRBD1 as a possible D gene (6 bases). The CDR3 loop spans 12 amino acids. With 7 bases removed from V and 3 bases from J, the gap between germline ends came to 9 bases. Germline V gene data show CDR1 as LNHDA and CDR2 as SQIVND (reference sequence). CDR3: CASTQGYTEAFF. The CDR3 DNA follows: TGTGCCAGTACTCAGGGGTACACTGAAGCTTTCTTT.

The V and J genes are TRBV9 and TRBJ2-5; 7 nucleotides line up with TRBD1. This CDR3 region has 15 residues. The J segment lost 6 bases and the V segment lost 5 bases, leaving 13 bases of the junction unmatched. Germline CDR1 and CDR2: SGDLS and YYNGEE. CDR3 sequence (DNA): TGTGCCAGCAGGACCCCGGACAGGTCCGGTAAGACCCAGTACTTC. Translating it yields CASRTPDRSGKTQYF.

This chain connects TRBV27 to TRBJ1-5; a possible D gene is TRBD1 (6 bases). Germline V gene sequence: CDR1 MNHEY, CDR2 SMNVEV (reference sequence). The V end lost 5 bases, the J end lost 0 bases, and 29 bases lay between the germline ends. The CDR3 totals 21 residues. The chain's CDR3 is CASSTYRPSRGEYHSNQPQHF. In DNA form, the CDR3 reads TGTGCCAGCAGTACTTACCGCCCTAGCAGGGGCGAATACCATAGCAATCAGCCCCAGCATTTT.

The chain carries TRBV12-5 and TRBJ2-1, with 7 nucleotides matching TRBD1. After removal of 2 bases from V and 0 bases from J, the junction contained 7 bases not matched to a gene. CDR1 is LGHNT, CDR2 FRNRAP, per germline. This CDR3 region has 17 residues. CDR3 region: CASGLTWDSSSYNEQFF. The CDR3 DNA follows: TGTGCTAGTGGTTTGACTTGGGACAGCTCCTCCTACAATGAGCAGTTCTTC.

The V gene is TRBV25-1, the J gene TRBJ2-7; tentatively, D is TRBD1 (5 bases). The CDR3 totals 14 residues. Germline V gene sequence: CDR1 MGHDK, CDR2 SYGVNS. V lost 1 base to trimming and J lost 4 bases, with 11 bases between them. CDR3 residues: CASSEFGRDYEQYF. The CDR3 DNA reads TGTGCCAGCAGTGAATTCGGCAGGGATTACGAGCAGTACTTC.

The chain links TRBV27 to TRBJ2-5; 9 bases fit TRBD1. Losses at the gene ends were 6 bases for V and 5 bases for J; bases not matched to a gene: 7. This CDR3 is 14 amino acids long. CDR1 is MNHEY and CDR2 is SMNVEV in the germline V gene (reference sequence). DNA of the CDR3: TGTGCCAGCAGGGACAGGGGTGTACTGGAGACCCAGTACTTC. Protein product: CASRDRGVLETQYF.

V is TRBV25-1 and J is TRBJ2-7; perhaps TRBD1 as D (5 bases). Germline V lookup: CDR1 MGHDK, CDR2 SYGVNS. This CDR3 has 15 amino acids. Deletions cut 5 bases from V and 2 bases from J, with 16 bases between. The CDR3 loop reads CASSSKGLWAYEQYF. The CDR3 region has the DNA TGTGCCAGCAGTTCTAAGGGGCTTTGGGCCTACGAGCAGTACTTC.

The chain is built from TRBV7-9 and TRBJ1-5; no definite D call. Trimming shortened V by 3 bases and J by 5 bases, and 5 bases separated the two germline ends. There are 12 residues in the CDR3. Germline assignment: CDR1 SEHNR and CDR2 FQNEAQ (reference sequence). In nucleotides, the CDR3 is TGTGCCAGCAGCTTCCTCGATCAGCCCCAGCATTTT. Translating it yields CASSFLDQPQHF. Full variable domain (missing parts from reference TRBV7-9 and TRBJ1-5): DTGVSQNPRHKITKRGQNVTFRCDPISEHNRLYWYRQTLGQGPEFLTYFQNEAQLEKSRLLSDRFSAERPKGSFSTLEIQRTEQGDSAMYLCASSFLDQPQHFGDGTRLSIL.

The rearrangement joins TRBV2 to TRBJ1-2; the D is unclear. This CDR3 comprises 15 residues. Trimming removed 5 bases at V and 7 bases at J, with 20 bases between. Germline V gene lookup returns CDR1 SNHLY and CDR2 FYNNEI. CDR3 in amino acids: CASSTRPGSVRGYTF. The DNA for the CDR3 is TGTGCCAGCAGTACCCGCCCCGGGTCGGTGCGTGGCTACACCTTC.

This clone was observed once. V and J are TRBV10-3 and TRBJ1-2, with a tentative D call TRBD1 (6 bases). The germline CDR1 and CDR2 sequences are ENHRY and SYGVKD. Trimming took 2 bases from V and 7 from J, leaving 11 bases between them. The CDR3 spans 13 residues. This chain's CDR3 is CAISETGFTGYTF. CDR3 in DNA: TGTGCCATCAGTGAGACAGGGTTCACTGGCTACACCTTC.

This clone was observed a few times. The gene calls are TRBV12-3 or TRBV12-4 and TRBJ2-7; 8 bases map to TRBD1. This CDR3 spans 13 amino acids. J gave up 5 bases and V 6 bases, and 6 bases lay outside the gene matches. The CDR3 bases are TGTGCCAGCAGCTTTACACAGGGGGACGAGCAGTACTTC. Translating it yields CASSFTQGDEQYF.

Only one count was recorded for this clone. V gene TRBV7-8 combines with J gene TRBJ2-5; D perhaps matches TRBD2 (5 bases). CDR1 SGHVS and CDR2 FQNEAQ come from the germline V gene. This CDR3 comprises 15 residues. Trimming cost V 2 bases and J 0 bases, with 10 bases left between them. CDR3: CASSLPGFYQETQYF. The CDR3 bases are TGTGCCAGCAGCTTACCGGGATTCTACCAAGAGACCCAGTACTTC.

The chain couples TRBV3-1 (or the pseudogene TRBV3-2) to TRBJ2-7; 7 nucleotides align to TRBD2. The trim removed 1 base at V and 6 bases at J, leaving 3 bases unmatched. CDR3 length: 13 residues. Germline V lookup: CDR1 LGHDT, CDR2 YNNKEL (reference sequence). CDR3 coding DNA: TGTGCCAGCAGCCAAGGTTGGGGGGGCGAGCAGTACTTC. This gives the protein CASSQGWGGEQYF.

The chain combines TRBV15 with TRBJ2-7; D is perhaps TRBD2 (5 bases). Germline V gives CDR1 LNHNV, CDR2 YYDKDF (reference sequence). The CDR3 is made up of 15 amino acids. Trimming cost V 0 bases and J 7 bases, with 16 bases left between them. The CDR3 DNA reads TGTGCCACCAGCAGAGATCTTGGGAATTCGGGGGAGCAGTACTTC. Translated: CATSRDLGNSGEQYF. Full variable domain (remainder filled in from reference TRBV15 and TRBJ2-7): DAMVIQNPRYQVTQFGKPVTLSCSQTLNHNVMYWYQQKSSQAPKLLFHYYDKDFNNEADTPDNFQSRRPNTSFCFLDIRSPGLGDTAMYLCATSRDLGNSGEQYFGPGTRLTVT.

The chain links TRBV4-1 to TRBJ1-2, with TRBD1 matching 8 bases. Per the germline V gene, CDR1 is MGHRA and CDR2 is YSYEKL. The CDR3 covers 15 residues. V dropped 1 base and J dropped 6; count of bases not matched to a gene: 7. CDR3 amino acids: CASSQARTGSDGYTF. CDR3 in DNA: TGCGCCAGCAGCCAAGCTCGGACAGGGTCTGATGGCTACACCTTC.

This clone was counted once. The chain combines TRBV5-6 with TRBJ2-3; 8 bases line up with TRBD2. This CDR3 spans 14 amino acids. V shed 4 bases, J shed 1 base, and the junction held 2 bases outside the gene matches. Looked up from germline, CDR1 is SGHDT and CDR2 is YYEEEE. The CDR3: CASSLRGGTDTQYF. The CDR3, as DNA: TGTGCCAGCAGCCTGCGGGGGGGCACAGATACGCAGTATTTT.